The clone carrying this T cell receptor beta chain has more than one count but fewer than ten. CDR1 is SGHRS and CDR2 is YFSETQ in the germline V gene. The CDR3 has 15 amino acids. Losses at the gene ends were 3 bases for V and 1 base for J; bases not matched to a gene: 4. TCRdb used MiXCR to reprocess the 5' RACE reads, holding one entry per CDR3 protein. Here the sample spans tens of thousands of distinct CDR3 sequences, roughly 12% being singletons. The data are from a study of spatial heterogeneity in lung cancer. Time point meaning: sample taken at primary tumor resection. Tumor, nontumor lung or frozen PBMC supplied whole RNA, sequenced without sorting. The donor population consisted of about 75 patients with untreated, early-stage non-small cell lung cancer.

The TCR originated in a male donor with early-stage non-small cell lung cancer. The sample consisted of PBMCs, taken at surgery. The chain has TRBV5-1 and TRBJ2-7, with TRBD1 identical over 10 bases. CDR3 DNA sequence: TGCGCCAGCAGCTGGACAGGGGGGAAATCCTACGAGCAGTACTTC. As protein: CASSWTGGKSYEQYF.